A single sample is the source of the 28 T cell receptor beta chains below, sequenced in a study of blood T cell repertoires in COVID-19. Sequencing used immunoSEQ multiplex PCR; TCRdb keeps in-frame clones, though not all of them. The sample records 84,000 or so clones, about four fifths being singletons. The sample consisted of peripheral blood. Receptor source: a woman older than 75 with acute or convalescent COVID-19.

This clone was counted between two and nine times. The rearrangement uses TRBV2 and TRBJ2-3; 12 positions match TRBD2. In germline, CDR1 is SNHLY, CDR2 FYNNEI. The trim removed 6 bases at V and 5 bases at J, leaving 6 bases unmatched. This CDR3 has 15 amino acids. Written as DNA, the CDR3 is TGTGCCAGCAGGTTGACTAGCGGGGGTCAAGATACGCAGTATTTT. This gives the protein CASRLTSGGQDTQYF.

This sequence joins TRBV15 and TRBJ1-1; TRBD1 agrees at 7 bases. The CDR3 spans 14 residues. With 2 bases clipped from V and 4 bases from J, the junction kept 4 bases outside the gene matches. Germline assignment: CDR1 LNHNV and CDR2 YYDKDF (reference sequence). This CDR3 is CATSRTGQITEAFF. In DNA, the CDR3 is TGTGCCACCAGCAGAACGGGACAGATCACTGAAGCTTTCTTT.

The chain carries TRBV29-1 and TRBJ1-2; 8 nucleotides align to TRBD1. CDR3 length: 13 residues. Germline CDR1 SQVTM, CDR2 ANQGSEA. V shed 3 bases, J shed 6 bases, and the junction held 6 bases outside the gene matches. The CDR3 sequence is CSVDGQGAHGYTF. CDR3 DNA: TGCAGCGTTGACGGGCAGGGGGCGCATGGCTACACCTTC.

This rearrangement joins TRBV19 to TRBJ2-1; no reliable D call. Per germline, CDR1 LNHDA and CDR2 SQIVND (reference sequence). V dropped 1 base and J dropped 4 bases, with 5 bases sitting between them. The CDR3 runs 13 residues. In DNA, the CDR3 is TGTGCCAGTAGTATAGTCCTATACAATGAGCAGTTCTTC. Translating gives CASSIVLYNEQFF.

The J gene is TRBJ1-4, the V gene TRBV19; D is possibly TRBD1 (6 bases). Trimming stripped 5 bases from V and 1 base from J, with 14 bases between. The germline V gene has CDR1 LNHDA and CDR2 SQIVND (reference sequence). The length of the CDR3 is 16 residues. CDR3 bases: TGTGCCAGTAGTCAAGACAGGTCCGGAACTAATGAAAAACTGTTTTTT. Translated: CASSQDRSGTNEKLFF.

The chain couples TRBV9 to TRBJ1-3; 8 bases are shared with TRBD1. There are 15 residues in the CDR3. After removal of 4 bases from V and 2 bases from J, the junction contained 5 bases not matched to a gene. In germline, CDR1 is SGDLS, CDR2 YYNGEE. CDR3 sequence reads: CASSKLTGAGNTIYF. CDR3 nucleotides: TGTGCCAGCAGCAAACTGACAGGGGCTGGAAACACCATATATTTT.

The V and J genes are TRBV21-1 and TRBJ2-7; the listed D gene, TRBD2, was not tested against the DNA. TRBV21-1 is designated a pseudogene. The CDR3 consists of 12 residues. The CDR3 DNA reads TGTGCCGACGAGGATAAAGCCTACGAGCAGTACTTC. Translated: CADEDKAYEQYF.

The rearrangement links TRBV20-1 to TRBJ1-1; D ambiguous. V gave up 0 bases and J gave up 5 bases, with 4 bases separating them. Per the germline V gene, CDR1 is DFQATT and CDR2 is SNEGSKA (reference sequence). The CDR3 sequence is 11 residues long. As DNA, the CDR3 is TGCAGTGCTAGAGATAGAACTGAAGCTTTCTTT. Protein sequence: CSARDRTEAFF.

The genes are TRBV7-9 and TRBJ1-4, with a possible D match to TRBD1 (6 bases). Trimming took 4 bases from V and 4 from J, leaving 10 bases between them. Germline CDR1 and CDR2: SEHNR and FQNEAQ (reference sequence). This CDR3 has 14 residues. CDR3 nucleotide sequence: TGTGCCAGCAGCTCCTGGACAGTTAATGAAAAACTGTTTTTT. Its protein is CASSSWTVNEKLFF.

The V gene is TRBV5-1, the J gene TRBJ1-1, with a possible D match to TRBD1 (6 bases). The CDR3 is 15 residues long. V lost 4 bases and J 3 bases, leaving 16 bases between the germline ends. CDR1 is SGHRS, CDR2 YFSETQ, per germline. This CDR3 reads CASSVQGMEDTEAFF. The CDR3 DNA reads as TGCGCCAGCAGCGTCCAGGGGATGGAGGACACTGAAGCTTTCTTT.

This clone was picked up a small number of times. The chain uses TRBV6-5 and TRBJ1-5, with D maybe TRBD1 (6 bases). The CDR3 consists of 14 residues. CDR1 and CDR2 (germline): MNHEY, SVGAGI. Trimming pared 6 bases from V and 6 bases from J, leaving 15 bases between. CDR3 sequence (DNA): TGTGCCAGCAGGAAAGGACAGACCGGTCAGCCCCAGCATTTT. Translated: CASRKGQTGQPQHF.

On this clone itself: One junction end does not reproduce the germline sequence, and a read error may be involved. The chain couples TRBV7-7 to TRBJ2-1, with 7 bases aligning to TRBD2. Looked up from germline, CDR1 is SSHAT and CDR2 is FNYEAQ (reference sequence). CDR3 length equals 15 residues. The CDR3 nucleotides are TGTGCTAGCAGCCCCTCTAGCGGTATCGCGAATGAGCAGTTCTTC. Amino acids: CASSPSSGIANEQFF.

V is TRBV28 and J is TRBJ1-5; perhaps TRBD1 as D (6 bases). The V and J ends lost 7 bases and 4 bases respectively, with 11 bases between them. Germline V CDR1 and CDR2: MDHEN, SYDVKM. This CDR3 is built from 13 residues. For the CDR3, the DNA is TGTGCCAGCACACGGACAGTGAATCAGCCCCAGCATTTT. It is translated as CASTRTVNQPQHF. The whole variable domain, remainder taken from reference TRBV28 and TRBJ1-5, is DVKVTQSSRYLVKRTGEKVFLECVQDMDHENMFWYRQDPGLGLRLIYFSYDVKMKEKGDIPEGYSVSREKKERFSLILESASTNQTSMYLCASTRTVNQPQHFGDGTRLSIL.

V usage is TRBV6-5 and J usage is TRBJ1-1, with 8 bases matching TRBD1. Germline V gives CDR1 MNHEY, CDR2 SVGAGI. The CDR3 length is 15 residues. Trimming removed 2 bases from V and 5 bases from J; junction bases left unmatched: 7. This CDR3 reads CASSYGRQGMTEAFF. The DNA for the CDR3 is TGTGCCAGCAGTTACGGGAGACAGGGGATGACTGAAGCTTTCTTT.

J is TRBJ1-5 and V is TRBV29-1, with 10 bases that match TRBD1. Germline loops: CDR1 SQVTM, CDR2 ANQGSEA. CDR3 length: 16 residues. V was clipped by 6 bases and J by 0 bases; unmatched bases: 8. The CDR3 here is CSVTPRDRGSNQPQHF. The CDR3 DNA follows: TGCAGCGTAACCCCCCGGGACAGGGGTAGCAATCAGCCCCAGCATTTT.

The V and J genes are TRBV6-5 and TRBJ2-7; 9 bases map to TRBD1. The CDR3 is 16 residues long. V lost 2 bases and J lost 1; bases outside the gene matches: 6. Germline CDR1 and CDR2: MNHEY and SVGAGI. CDR3 protein: CASSYTSGQGSYEQYF. CDR3 DNA sequence: TGTGCCAGCAGTTACACTTCAGGACAGGGGTCCTACGAGCAGTACTTC.

The V call is TRBV5-4, the J call TRBJ1-2, with 7 positions matching TRBD1. V trimming: 2 bases; J trimming: 4 bases; junction bases outside the gene matches: 11. The CDR3 length is 16 residues. CDR1 and CDR2 from the germline V gene are SGHNT and YYREEE (reference sequence). In nucleotides, the CDR3 is TGTGCCAGCAGCTTCCGGGGGGGCGACAGGGCCTATGGCTACACCTTC. This gives the protein CASSFRGGDRAYGYTF.

The rearrangement links TRBV6-5 to TRBJ2-7; possibly TRBD1 for D (6 bases). CDR3 length: 15 amino acids. V was shortened by 0 bases and J by 0 bases, with 9 bases between the two germline ends. The germline CDR1 and CDR2 sequences are MNHEY and SVGAGI. The CDR3 nucleotides are TGTGCCAGCAGTTACTCGACAGGCTTCTCCTACGAGCAGTACTTC. It codes for CASSYSTGFSYEQYF.

The chain is built from TRBV6-5 and TRBJ1-5; 9 positions agree with TRBD1. In germline, CDR1 is MNHEY, CDR2 SVGAGI. The V segment lost 8 bases and the J segment 6 bases; nucleotides outside the gene matches: 8. The CDR3 loop spans 14 amino acids. The CDR3 sequence is CASLETGGGQPQHF. Written as DNA, the CDR3 is TGTGCCAGCCTTGAAACAGGGGGCGGTCAGCCCCAGCATTTT.

The CDR3 bases are TGTGCCAGCAGCCGCTCCCTCGGGACTAGCGGGGACACAGATACGCAGTATTTT. Its translation is CASSRSLGTSGDTDTQYF. This rearrangement joins TRBV7-9 to TRBJ2-3; 13 bases map to TRBD2. The V and J ends lost 5 bases and 2 bases, in that order; junction bases with no gene match: 10. CDR1 is SEHNR, CDR2 FQNEAQ, per germline (reference sequence). The CDR3 has 18 amino acids.

The count of this clone is one. J is TRBJ1-1 and V is TRBV30; TRBD1 matches 7 bases. Germline lookup yields CDR1 GTSNPN and CDR2 SVGIG (reference sequence). J gave up 1 base and V 5 bases, and 1 base lay outside the gene matches. The CDR3 has 12 amino acids. CDR3 coding DNA: TGTGCCTGGGACAGGGAGAACACTGAAGCTTTCTTT. Translating it yields CAWDRENTEAFF.

The gene calls are TRBV3-1 (or the pseudogene TRBV3-2) and TRBJ2-7; 7 positions match TRBD1. This CDR3 has 14 residues. Germline CDR1 is LGHDT and CDR2 is YNNKEL (reference sequence). V lost 4 bases to trimming and J lost 6 bases; unmatched junction nucleotides: 9. Here the CDR3 reads CASSPFSTGSEQYF. The CDR3 DNA reads as TGTGCCAGCAGCCCATTTTCGACAGGGTCCGAGCAGTACTTC.

The gene calls are TRBV7-3 and TRBJ2-1, with a weak D call TRBD1 (6 bases). Germline V gene sequence: CDR1 SGHTA, CDR2 FQGTGA. The CDR3 extends over 16 amino acids. Trimming cost V 5 bases and J 7 bases, with 21 bases left between them. In DNA, the CDR3 is TGTGCCAGCAGCCCCCAGGGGCCCGGGGCCCAAAATGAGCAGTTCTTC. It is translated as CASSPQGPGAQNEQFF.

This chain connects TRBV3-1 (or the pseudogene TRBV3-2) to TRBJ2-6; TRBD1 agrees at 11 bases. The CDR3 contains 18 residues. V lost 5 bases, J lost 4 bases, and 10 bases stayed unmatched. Germline V gene data show CDR1 as LGHDT and CDR2 as YNNKEL (reference sequence). Here the CDR3 reads CASSLRTGGASGANVLTF. As DNA, the CDR3 is TGTGCCAGCAGCTTGCGGACAGGGGGCGCGTCGGGGGCCAACGTCCTGACTTTC.

In DNA, the CDR3 is TGTGCCACCAGTGACGGACAGCCTGAAGCTTTCTTT. Protein product: CATSDGQPEAFF. V gene TRBV24-1 combines with J gene TRBJ1-1, with D possibly being TRBD1 (6 bases). Germline loops: CDR1 KGHDR, CDR2 SFDVKD. The CDR3 is 12 amino acids. With 4 bases removed from V and 6 bases from J, the gap between germline ends came to 8 bases.

The chain is built from TRBV27 and TRBJ2-7; 9 nucleotides match TRBD2. The CDR3 covers 14 residues. J gave up 2 bases and V 2 bases, and 1 base lay outside the gene matches. CDR1 and CDR2 (germline): MNHEY, SMNVEV (reference sequence). The CDR3 sequence: CASSLERGAYEQYF. CDR3 nucleotides: TGTGCCAGCAGTTTAGAGCGGGGGGCCTACGAGCAGTACTTC.

This chain connects TRBV18 to TRBJ2-7; weak D call: TRBD2 (5 bases). This CDR3 has 14 residues. Germline-derived CDR1 and CDR2 are KGHSH and LQKENI. Trimming left V 3 bases short and J 0 bases short, with 9 bases between. DNA for the CDR3: TGTGCCAGCTCACCCGAGAGGGCCTCCTACGAGCAGTACTTC. Residues: CASSPERASYEQYF.

The CDR3 DNA is TGTGCCAGCAGCCTCGGGACAGGGAGGGGTAGCACCATATATTTT. Protein product: CASSLGTGRGSTIYF. The V call is TRBV3-1 (or the pseudogene TRBV3-2), the J call TRBJ1-3, with 9 bases fitting TRBD1. V lost 4 bases and J lost 9; bases outside the gene matches: 10. Looked up from germline, CDR1 is LGHDT and CDR2 is YNNKEL (reference sequence). This CDR3 has 15 residues.